This T cell receptor beta chain was captured by sequencing in a study of response to subunit inactivated influenza vaccine. A single record per CDR3 protein comes from TCRdb applying MiXCR to the RT-PCR reads. Of just under 550,000 distinct CDR3 sequences detected, around 21% appear once; the ten largest clones hold under 3.5%. The CDR3 is 14 residues long. Trimming pared 0 bases from V and 8 bases from J, leaving 14 bases between. The germline V gene has CDR1 SGHRS and CDR2 YFSETQ. In its sample, this clonotype was seen many times. These same data were also listed under a study on T cells expressing NK-cell markers. That report notes: For TCR beta, cDNA was produced by 5'RACE template switching with UMIs. Within the sequenced cohort of eight donors, seven exhibited HCMV seropositivity and one was seronegative. The authors restricted sorting to alpha-beta TCR T cells with an anti-gamma-delta TCR antibody in several experiments.

This specimen was CD4+ T cells sorted from PBMCs, taken less than 13 days after vaccination. The rearrangement joins TRBV5-1 to TRBJ1-2; D remains ambiguous. This clonotype was obtained from a man in his forties or fifties who received an inactivated influenza vaccine. CDR3 nucleotides: TGCGCCAGCAGCTTGGCCCCCGGTACGTGGGGCTACACCTTC. Amino acid sequence: CASSLAPGTWGYTF.